A single T cell receptor (beta chain) is shown here with its context. These data come from a study of blood T cell repertoires in COVID-19. Study-level background: COVID-19 samples from acute and convalescent phases originated in the United States, Italy and Spain. T cells, B-cell-depleted T cells, or PBMCs supplied cDNA or gDNA.

Authors' data handling: Reference gene primers were amplified, and this amplification served to estimate nucleated cell counts. The table came from immunoSEQ multiplex PCR; TCRdb's copy has only in-frame clones and leaves some out. The V and J calls and clone size are taken from that table; D and trimming were inferred from the DNA. Of about 200,000 clones in the sample, more than 85% were seen once. Germline V gives CDR1 LNHDA, CDR2 SQIVND (reference sequence). This CDR3 comprises 16 residues. J lost 0 bases, V lost 6 bases, and 5 bases had no gene match. This TCR was sampled from a man aged 55 to 70 with acute or convalescent COVID-19. The V and J genes are TRBV19 and TRBJ1-6, with 7 nucleotides matching TRBD1. The sample comprised peripheral blood. The CDR3: CASSRDSLSYNSPLHF. In DNA form, the CDR3 reads TGTGCCAGTAGCCGGGACAGCCTCTCCTATAATTCACCCCTCCACTTT.